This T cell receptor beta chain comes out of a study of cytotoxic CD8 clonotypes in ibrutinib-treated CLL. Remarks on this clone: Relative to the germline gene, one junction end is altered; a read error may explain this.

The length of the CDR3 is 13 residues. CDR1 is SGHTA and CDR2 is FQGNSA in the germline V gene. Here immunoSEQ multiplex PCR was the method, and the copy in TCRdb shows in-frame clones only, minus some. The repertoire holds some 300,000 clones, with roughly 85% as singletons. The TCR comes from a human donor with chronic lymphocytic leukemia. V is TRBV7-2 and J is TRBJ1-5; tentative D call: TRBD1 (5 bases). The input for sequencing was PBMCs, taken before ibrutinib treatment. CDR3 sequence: CASSLAVRGAQHF. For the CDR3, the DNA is TGTGCCAGCAGCCTAGCCGTCCGAGGGGCCCAGCATTTT. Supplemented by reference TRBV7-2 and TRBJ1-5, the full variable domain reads GAGVSQSPSNKVTEKGKDVELRCDPISGHTALYWYRQSLGQGLEFLIYFQGNSAPDKSGLPSDRFSAERTGGSVSTLTIQRTQQEDSAVYLCASSLAVRGAQHFGDGTRLSIL.